What follows are 8 T cell receptor beta chains derived from one specimen sequenced in a study of blood T cell repertoires in COVID-19. Using immunoSEQ multiplex PCR, the repertoire was profiled, and TCRdb retains in-frame clones only, with some absent. The sample consists of some 400,000 clones, more than 75% of them appearing once. Sequenced sample: peripheral blood. The receptor source for this set is a human donor in a cohort sampled during active COVID-19.

The V and J genes are TRBV28 and TRBJ1-2; 9 bases are shared with TRBD1. The CDR3 runs 14 residues. Germline loops: CDR1 MDHEN, CDR2 SYDVKM. J was trimmed by 2 bases and V by 8 bases; bases with no gene match: 6. CDR3: CASLNRGQNYGYTF. DNA for the CDR3: TGTGCCAGCCTCAACAGGGGGCAAAACTATGGCTACACCTTC.

The count of this clone is one. CDR3 protein: CASSFAGGPREQYF. In DNA form, the CDR3 reads TGTGCCAGCAGTTTTGCGGGAGGGCCGCGAGAGCAGTACTTC. The chain recombines TRBV28 with TRBJ2-7; TRBD2 matches 9 bases. V lost 3 bases to trimming and J lost 7 bases; unmatched junction nucleotides: 7. Germline V gene data show CDR1 as MDHEN and CDR2 as SYDVKM. The CDR3 spans 14 residues.

The chain carries TRBV4-2 and TRBJ1-1; a weak D match, TRBD1 (5 bases). The CDR3 runs to 14 residues. Trimming cost V 3 bases and J 6 bases, with 14 bases left between them. The germline V gene has CDR1 LGHNA and CDR2 YNFKEQ. The CDR3, as DNA: TGTGCCAGCAGCCAGGAAGGAGGGGTAGCTGAAGCTTTCTTT. Residues: CASSQEGGVAEAFF.

The chain employs TRBV27 and TRBJ2-1; 7 nucleotides agree with TRBD2. The V segment lost 7 bases and the J segment 0 bases; nucleotides outside the gene matches: 3. Germline V gives CDR1 MNHEY, CDR2 SMNVEV (reference sequence). The length of the CDR3 is 14 residues. The CDR3 reads CASTSSGSYNEQFF. The CDR3 DNA reads TGTGCCAGCACGTCTAGCGGCTCCTACAATGAGCAGTTCTTC.

CDR3 residues: CASATSGGRADTQYF. The CDR3 region has the DNA TGCGCCAGCGCCACTAGCGGGGGGAGGGCAGATACGCAGTATTTT. The V call is TRBV5-1, the J call TRBJ2-3; 12 bases agree with TRBD2. Trimming took 7 bases from V and 4 from J; bases not matched to a gene: 7. CDR1 and CDR2 (germline): SGHRS, YFSETQ. The CDR3 sequence is 15 residues long. The full variable domain, with the rest looked up from reference TRBV5-1 and TRBJ2-3, is KAGVTQTPRYLIKTRGQQVTLSCSPISGHRSVSWYQQTPGQGLQFLFEYFSETQRNKGNFPGRFSGRQFSNSRSEMNVSTLELGDSALYLCASATSGGRADTQYFGPGTRLTVL.

There are a few counts of this clone. The chain combines TRBV15 with TRBJ1-1, with no clear D. With 0 bases removed from V and 6 bases from J, the gap between germline ends came to 11 bases. Germline lookup yields CDR1 LNHNV and CDR2 YYDKDF (reference sequence). This CDR3 is built from 14 residues. The CDR3 spells CATSRDRGVAEAFF. As DNA, the CDR3 is TGTGCCACCAGCAGAGATCGGGGTGTGGCTGAAGCTTTCTTT.

This chain connects TRBV19 to TRBJ2-3; 12 positions agree with TRBD2. The CDR3 consists of 17 residues. Germline CDR1 and CDR2: LNHDA and SQIVND (reference sequence). V was clipped by 2 bases and J by 1 base; unmatched bases: 4. CDR3 nucleotide sequence: TGTGCCAGTAGTATACCCAGACTAGCGGGAGGCACAGATACGCAGTATTTT. Its translation: CASSIPRLAGGTDTQYF.

This chain uses TRBV4-1 with TRBJ2-1; D not certain. Germline V gene lookup returns CDR1 MGHRA and CDR2 YSYEKL. Trimming took 4 bases from V and 10 from J, leaving 14 bases between them. The CDR3 is made up of 13 amino acids. The CDR3, as DNA: TGCGCCAGCAGCCCCAATTTAGCTGGGGAGCAGTTCTTC. Translating gives CASSPNLAGEQFF.